The rows below give T cell receptor beta chains drawn from one sample of a study of blood T cell repertoires in COVID-19. Only in-frame clones appear in the TCRdb table, and some are missing; sequencing was by immunoSEQ multiplex PCR. This sample has approximately 92,000 clones; about four fifths occur once, and the top ten carry just under 2%. Sample: peripheral blood. The source is a man aged 70 or older with active or convalescent COVID-19. Each CDR3 is given with its conserved first and last residue. A D gene is named only where the DNA matches it firmly. Some rows mark clone size as missing; the rest say once, few, many or name a class of expanded clone.

CDR3 length | J gene | V gene | D gene | clone size | CDR3 protein | CDR3 DNA
17 | TRBJ2-3 | TRBV4-1 | - | - | CASSPGRSGGSTDTQYF | TGCGCCAGCAGCCCCGGAAGGTCAGGGGGGAGCACAGATACGCAGTATTTT
16 | TRBJ1-5 | TRBV19 | - | - | CASSTPSGGQVQPQHF | TGTGCCAGTAGTACACCTTCGGGAGGGCAGGTTCAGCCCCAGCATTTT
13 | TRBJ1-1 | TRBV28 | TRBD1 | few | CASIPGGTLEAFF | TGTGCCAGCATCCCAGGGGGGACTCTTGAAGCTTTCTTT
15 | TRBJ1-5 | TRBV9 | TRBD1 | once | CASSPGQISNQPQHF | TGTGCCAGCAGCCCGGGACAGATTAGCAATCAGCCCCAGCATTTT
16 | TRBJ2-7 | TRBV7-2 | TRBD2 | - | CASSLEKSSGGYEQYF | TGTGCCAGCAGCTTAGAGAAGTCTAGCGGCGGGTACGAGCAGTACTTC
12 | TRBJ1-1 | TRBV2 | - | - | CASTDSGTEAFF | TGTGCCAGCACCGACTCTGGGACTGAAGCTTTCTTT
15 | TRBJ1-3 | TRBV28 | - | - | CASSTRDISGNTIYF | TGTGCCAGCTCAACCCGGGACATCTCTGGAAACACCATATATTTT
15 | TRBJ1-1 | TRBV7-6 | TRBD1 | - | CASSLRQGEGTEAFF | TGTGCCAGCAGCTTAAGACAGGGGGAAGGCACTGAAGCTTTCTTT
14 | TRBJ1-4 | TRBV3-1/TRBV3-2 | TRBD1 | - | CASSLRDRNEKLFF | TGTGCCAGCAGCCTCCGGGACAGGAATGAAAAACTGTTTTTT
15 | TRBJ2-1 | TRBV5-1 | TRBD1 | few | CASSSGTADYNEQFF | TGCGCCAGCAGCTCGGGGACAGCGGATTACAATGAGCAGTTCTTC
16 | TRBJ2-7 | TRBV28 | TRBD1 | - | CASSFGGTGSSYEQYF | TGTGCCAGCAGTTTCGGCGGGACAGGGAGCTCCTACGAGCAGTACTTC
14 | TRBJ2-7 | TRBV3-1/TRBV3-2 | TRBD2 | once | CASSQGTSVGREHF | TGTGCCAGCAGCCAAGGGACTAGCGTCGGGAGGGAGCACTTC
17 | TRBJ2-5 | TRBV2 | TRBD2 | - | CASRPGLAGGPQETQYF | TGTGCCAGCAGGCCCGGACTAGCGGGGGGACCCCAGGAGACCCAGTACTTC
16 | TRBJ1-1 | TRBV28 | TRBD1 | - | CASSPPRQGRNTEAFF | TGTGCCAGCAGCCCCCCGAGACAGGGGAGAAACACTGAAGCTTTCTTT
13 | TRBJ1-2 | TRBV2 | - | - | CASRRTREGGYTF | TGTGCCAGCAGGCGGACCAGGGAGGGCGGCTACACCTTC
14 | TRBJ2-2 | TRBV28 | - | - | CASSWGRATGELFF | TGTGCCAGCAGTTGGGGCAGGGCGACCGGGGAGCTGTTTTTT
14 | TRBJ2-5 | TRBV11-1 | - | once | CASSLGPARGTQYF | TGTGCCAGCAGCTTAGGTCCAGCCCGGGGGACCCAGTACTTC
12 | TRBJ1-1 | TRBV19 | - | - | CASKEGNTEAFF | TGTGCCAGTAAAGAGGGGAACACTGAAGCTTTCTTT
13 | TRBJ2-7 | TRBV11-3 | TRBD1 | - | CASSSTTGGRQYF | TGTGCCAGCAGCTCCACAACAGGGGGCCGGCAGTACTTC
13 | TRBJ1-6 | TRBV27 | - | - | CASRSSYNSPLHF | TGTGCCAGCAGGAGCTCCTATAATTCACCCCTCCACTTT
16 | TRBJ2-5 | TRBV9 | TRBD1 | - | CASSSPGTGKGETQYF | TGTGCCAGCAGCTCCCCCGGGACAGGGAAAGGAGAGACCCAGTACTTC
15 | TRBJ1-6 | TRBV4-1 | - | - | CASSPHTTGNSPLHF | TGCGCCAGCAGCCCGCATACGACGGGGAATTCACCCCTCCACTTT
15 | TRBJ1-2 | TRBV2 | - | once | CASSEGAGSGYGYTF | TGTGCCAGCAGTGAAGGCGCGGGTTCCGGATATGGCTACACCTTC
15 | TRBJ2-1 | TRBV7-2 | - | - | CASSLGGQVYNEQFF | TGTGCCAGCAGCTTAGGTGGCCAGGTTTACAATGAGCAGTTCTTC
18 | TRBJ1-5 | TRBV28 | TRBD1 | - | CASSLGNRGRGSNQPQHF | TGTGCCAGCAGTTTGGGCAACAGGGGGCGAGGAAGCAATCAGCCCCAGCATTTT
15 | TRBJ1-2 | TRBV6-5 | TRBD1 | - | CASPTPGQDNYGYTF | TGTGCCAGCCCTACCCCGGGACAGGATAACTATGGCTACACCTTC
15 | TRBJ1-1 | TRBV23-1 | - | few | CASGRHGTLNTEAFF | TGCGCCAGCGGCCGTCACGGGACATTGAACACTGAAGCTTTCTTT
16 | TRBJ1-1 | TRBV19 | TRBD1 | - | CASSNIRQGANTEAFF | TGTGCCAGTAGCAACATCCGGCAGGGGGCCAACACTGAAGCTTTCTTT
16 | TRBJ2-5 | TRBV6-2/TRBV6-3 | TRBD2 | - | CASSYGSGGGQETQYF | TGTGCCAGCAGTTACGGTAGCGGGGGGGGCCAAGAGACCCAGTACTTC
15 | TRBJ2-3 | TRBV7-2 | - | - | CASSSTSRSTDTQYF | TGTGCCAGCAGCTCTACTAGCAGGAGCACAGATACGCAGTATTTT
15 | TRBJ1-4 | TRBV11-2 | TRBD1 | - | CASSPHRDRDEKLFF | TGTGCCAGCAGCCCTCACCGGGACAGGGACGAAAAACTGTTTTTT
16 | TRBJ2-3 | TRBV5-4 | TRBD2 | - | CASSLSGGPLKGTQYF | TGTGCCAGCAGCTTAAGCGGGGGGCCGCTTAAGGGTACGCAGTATTTT
14 | TRBJ1-4 | TRBV2 | - | - | CASSPGNQYEKLFF | TGTGCCAGCAGTCCAGGGAACCAATATGAAAAACTGTTTTTT
15 | TRBJ2-5 | TRBV9 | - | - | CASSQSLAYQETQYF | TGTGCCAGCAGTCAGAGCCTAGCGTACCAAGAGACCCAGTACTTC
15 | TRBJ2-2 | TRBV5-4 | - | - | CASSLPSYRTGELFF | TGTGCCAGCAGCTTACCCTCTTACAGGACCGGGGAGCTGTTTTTT
14 | TRBJ1-5 | TRBV6-1 | - | - | CASSDPNSNQPQHF | TGTGCCAGCAGTGACCCAAATAGCAATCAGCCCCAGCATTTT
15 | TRBJ2-5 | TRBV28 | - | - | CASSFHRNSQETQYF | TGTGCCAGCAGTTTCCACAGGAATTCCCAAGAGACCCAGTACTTC
14 | TRBJ2-2 | TRBV19 | - | once | CASSTQSFTGELFF | TGTGCCAGTAGTACTCAGTCCTTCACCGGGGAGCTGTTTTTT
14 | TRBJ1-1 | TRBV7-9 | - | - | CASSTWTVNTEAFF | TGTGCCAGCAGCACCTGGACAGTGAACACTGAAGCTTTCTTT
15 | TRBJ2-7 | TRBV5-4 | - | - | CASSLDRAPIYEQYF | TGTGCCAGCAGCTTGGACAGGGCGCCTATCTACGAGCAGTACTTC
13 | TRBJ1-5 | TRBV6-5 | - | - | CASNPDLTQPQHF | TGTGCCAGCAATCCAGATTTGACACAGCCCCAGCATTTT
13 | TRBJ1-1 | TRBV12-3/TRBV12-4 | - | - | CASSSTGEREAFF | TGTGCCAGCAGTTCGACAGGAGAAAGGGAAGCTTTCTTT
13 | TRBJ2-7 | TRBV2 | TRBD1 | - | CAGSGQGTYEQYF | TGTGCCGGATCGGGACAGGGCACCTACGAGCAGTACTTC
15 | TRBJ2-3 | TRBV6-5 | - | - | CASSYRGALTDTQYF | TGTGCCAGCAGTTACAGGGGCGCACTTACAGATACGCAGTATTTT
13 | TRBJ2-2 | TRBV5-4 | - | - | CASSLDRTGELFF | TGTGCCAGCAGCCTGGACCGGACCGGGGAGCTGTTTTTT
14 | TRBJ1-1 | TRBV19 | TRBD1 | once | CASSDQGGLTEAFF | TGTGCCAGTAGTGACCAGGGGGGACTCACTGAAGCTTTCTTT
16 | TRBJ2-5 | TRBV7-3 | TRBD2 | - | CASSEEGLAGIETQYF | TGTGCCAGCAGCGAAGAGGGACTAGCGGGGATAGAGACCCAGTACTTC
17 | TRBJ2-1 | TRBV7-2 | TRBD1 | - | CASSLGWTGPTSGEQFF | TGTGCCAGCAGCTTAGGGTGGACAGGTCCCACGTCTGGTGAGCAGTTCTTC
15 | TRBJ1-5 | TRBV6-1 | - | once | CASSDFAGKNQPQHF | TGTGCCAGCAGTGATTTTGCAGGGAAAAATCAGCCCCAGCATTTT
16 | TRBJ2-1 | TRBV2 | TRBD2 | once | CASAGSRLAGDNEQFF | TGTGCCAGCGCGGGATCTCGACTAGCGGGGGACAATGAGCAGTTCTTC
15 | TRBJ2-7 | TRBV7-9 | TRBD2 | - | CASSLATAGGYEQYF | TGTGCCAGCAGCTTAGCGACAGCGGGGGGGTACGAGCAGTACTTC
15 | TRBJ2-3 | TRBV2 | TRBD2 | once | CASSVTSGSTDTQYF | TGTGCCAGCAGTGTGACTAGCGGCAGCACAGATACGCAGTATTTT
14 | TRBJ1-1 | TRBV7-9 | TRBD1 | once | CASTKTGAIPEAFF | TGTGCCAGCACCAAGACAGGGGCGATACCTGAAGCTTTCTTT
18 | TRBJ1-2 | TRBV6-2/TRBV6-3 | TRBD1 | few | CASSYGPRGQGVNYGYTF | TGTGCCAGCAGTTACGGCCCCCGCGGACAGGGAGTTAACTATGGCTACACCTTC